This passage covers 26 T cell receptor beta chains from one sample sequenced in a study of T cells after yellow fever vaccination. MiXCR, applied by TCRdb to the 5' RACE reads, yields one record per CDR3 protein. The data show 200,000 to 300,000 distinct CDR3 sequences, with roughly 3.5% seen just once and 15% to 20% held by the top ten. The sample in question was PBMCs, obtained 15 days after the yellow fever booster vaccination. All receptors derive from a man aged 18 to 29 who received the YFV17D yellow fever vaccine.

This clonotype has more than one count but fewer than ten. CDR3 sequence reads: CASSPLRGQELSSYNSPLHF. As DNA, the CDR3 is TGTGCCAGCAGTCCACTTAGGGGACAGGAACTTAGCTCCTATAATTCACCCCTCCACTTT. The chain links TRBV6-1 to TRBJ1-6, with 8 positions matching TRBD1. Trimming at V came to 5 bases and at J to 0 bases, leaving 15 bases not matched to a gene. The germline CDR1 and CDR2 sequences are MNHNS and SASEGT. The CDR3 sequence is 20 residues long.

This clonotype has ten or more counts. The V call is TRBV5-6, the J call TRBJ2-2, with 8 bases lining up with TRBD1. The J segment lost 0 bases and the V segment lost 3 bases, leaving 13 bases of the junction unmatched. This CDR3 is 19 amino acids long. Germline V gene data show CDR1 as SGHDT and CDR2 as YYEEEE. The CDR3 loop is CASSSPQGGVYPNTGELFF. CDR3 sequence (DNA): TGTGCCAGCAGCTCCCCACAGGGGGGCGTCTACCCGAACACCGGGGAGCTGTTTTTT. Variable domain in full (rest from reference TRBV5-6 and TRBJ2-2): DAGVTQSPTHLIKTRGQQVTLRCSPKSGHDTVSWYQQALGQGPQFIFQYYEEEERQRGNFPDRFSGHQFPNYSSELNVNALLLGDSALYLCASSSPQGGVYPNTGELFFGEGSRLTVL.

This clonotype was seen many times. The chain recombines TRBV5-1 with TRBJ1-2; 7 nucleotides match TRBD1. CDR3 size: 15 residues. With 4 bases clipped from V and 4 bases from J, the junction kept 10 bases outside the gene matches. Germline V CDR1 and CDR2: SGHRS, YFSETQ. CDR3: CASSLGQERPYGYTF. In DNA form, the CDR3 reads TGCGCCAGCAGCCTTGGACAGGAGAGGCCCTATGGCTACACCTTC.

This clonotype was found many times. The chain employs TRBV7-6 and TRBJ2-2; D is perhaps TRBD1 (6 bases). Germline CDR1 SGHVS, CDR2 FNYEAQ. The germline V and J ends were trimmed by 8 bases and 7 bases, with 17 bases remaining between them. There are 14 residues in the CDR3. Here the CDR3 reads CASRDTLRGGELFF. In nucleotides, the CDR3 is TGTGCCAGCCGGGACACTCTCAGGGGCGGGGAGCTGTTTTTT.

The table lists this clonotype with many counts. This chain connects TRBV15 to TRBJ1-1, with D uncertain. Trimming stripped 6 bases from V and 7 bases from J, with 21 bases between. The CDR3 contains 15 residues. The V gene's germline CDR1 is LNHNV and CDR2 YYDKDF (reference sequence). CDR3 bases: TGTGCCACCAGTTCTCGAGGAGACCCTGTTCATGAAGCTTTCTTT. Translating it yields CATSSRGDPVHEAFF.

The chain is built from TRBV29-1 and TRBJ2-3; 9 bases map to TRBD1. This CDR3 contains 15 residues. The germline CDR1 and CDR2 sequences are SQVTM and ANQGSEA. J was trimmed by 3 bases and V by 0 bases; bases with no gene match: 4. The DNA for the CDR3 is TGCAGCGTTGAAGACCCCGGACAGGGGACAGATACGCAGTATTTT. Protein: CSVEDPGQGTDTQYF.

In this sample, this clonotype turned up many times. The chain couples TRBV6-5 to TRBJ2-2, with D perhaps matching TRBD2 (5 bases). CDR3 length: 12 amino acids. V shed 8 bases and J shed 6 bases, with 10 bases lying between them. CDR1 and CDR2 from the germline V gene are MNHEY and SVGAGI. Written as DNA, the CDR3 is TGTGCCAGCGGCTCTAGCCCCGGGGAGCTGTTTTTT. Translation: CASGSSPGELFF.

Many counts were recorded for this clonotype. The CDR3: CASSLVPGAADTQYF. The CDR3, as DNA: TGCGCCAGCAGCTTGGTCCCGGGGGCTGCAGATACGCAGTATTTT. The rearrangement joins TRBV5-1 to TRBJ2-3; possibly TRBD1 or TRBD2 for D (6 bases each). There are 15 residues in the CDR3. Germline lookup yields CDR1 SGHRS and CDR2 YFSETQ. Trimming removed 0 bases from V and 4 bases from J, with 12 bases in between.

This clonotype came up many times. The chain couples TRBV10-3 to TRBJ2-5; 12 bases line up with TRBD2. V lost 7 bases to trimming and J lost 3 bases; unmatched junction nucleotides: 6. The CDR3 sequence is 15 residues long. Germline V gene sequence: CDR1 ENHRY, CDR2 SYGVKD. The CDR3 loop is CAITALAGGKETQYF. The CDR3 DNA sequence: TGTGCCATCACCGCACTAGCGGGGGGCAAAGAGACCCAGTACTTC.

This clonotype was seen a single time. The junction shows a germline mismatch at one end, possibly a read error. CDR3 bases: TGTGCTAGCAGCAGGGAAATTAATTCACCCCTCCACTTT. The encoded protein is CASSREINSPLHF. The chain recombines TRBV7-7 with TRBJ1-6; a possible D gene is TRBD1 (5 bases). This CDR3 is 13 amino acids long. Germline V gene lookup returns CDR1 SSHAT and CDR2 FNYEAQ (reference sequence). Full variable domain (outside the CDR3, taken from reference TRBV7-7 and TRBJ1-6): GAGVSQSPRYKVTKRGQDVTLRCDPISSHATLYWYQQALGQGPEFLTYFNYEAQPDKSGLPSDRFSAERPEGSISTLTIQRTEQRDSAMYRCASSREINSPLHFGNGTRLTVT.

At least ten counts were recorded for this clonotype. J is TRBJ1-2 and V is TRBV5-1, with TRBD1 matching 9 bases. V lost 6 bases to trimming and J lost 4 bases; unmatched junction nucleotides: 10. The germline CDR1 and CDR2 sequences are SGHRS and YFSETQ. This CDR3 comprises 15 residues. The CDR3 region is CASTWTGTGTYGYTF. The CDR3 DNA follows: TGCGCCAGCACGTGGACGGGGACAGGGACCTATGGCTACACCTTC.

This clonotype was counted at least ten times. The chain links TRBV7-3 to TRBJ2-1, with D tentatively TRBD1 (6 bases). CDR1 SGHTA and CDR2 FQGTGA come from the germline V gene. Trimming removed 5 bases from V and 0 bases from J, with 26 bases in between. The length of the CDR3 is 20 residues. This CDR3 reads CASSTRRLLPRGNSYNEQFF. The CDR3 DNA reads TGTGCCAGCAGCACCAGACGGTTACTACCCAGGGGAAACTCCTACAATGAGCAGTTCTTC. The full variable domain, completed using reference TRBV7-3 and TRBJ2-1, is GAGVSQTPSNKVTEKGKYVELRCDPISGHTALYWYRQSLGQGPEFLIYFQGTGAADDSGLPNDRFFAVRPEGSVSTLKIQRTERGDSAVYLCASSTRRLLPRGNSYNEQFFGPGTRLTVL.

This clonotype has ten or more counts. The chain employs TRBV7-9 and TRBJ1-4; 7 bases are a match to TRBD1. This CDR3 region has 14 residues. Germline lookup yields CDR1 SEHNR and CDR2 FQNEAQ (reference sequence). V shed 4 bases, J shed 8 bases, and the junction held 7 bases outside the gene matches. CDR3 sequence: CASSSDREWEKLFF. CDR3 nucleotides: TGTGCCAGCAGCTCCGACAGGGAGTGGGAAAAACTGTTTTTT.

In its sample, this clonotype was seen many times. The chain uses TRBV12-3 or TRBV12-4 and TRBJ1-2; 11 nucleotides align to TRBD1. CDR3 size: 15 residues. Trimming took 5 bases from V and 2 from J; bases not matched to a gene: 4. The CDR3 spells CASSPDRGRNYGYTF. The CDR3 coding sequence is TGTGCCAGCAGTCCGGACAGGGGGCGCAACTATGGCTACACCTTC.

Many counts were recorded for this clonotype. This chain uses TRBV5-1 with TRBJ2-3; 13 bases align to TRBD2. The CDR3 runs 17 residues. The germline CDR1 and CDR2 sequences are SGHRS and YFSETQ. The V and J ends lost 4 bases and 0 bases, in that order; junction bases with no gene match: 5. The CDR3 DNA sequence: TGCGCCAGCAGCCTATCACTAGCGGGGGGGAGCACAGATACGCAGTATTTT. It is translated as CASSLSLAGGSTDTQYF.

Many counts were recorded for this clonotype. The chain combines TRBV6-5 with TRBJ2-5; a weak D match, TRBD2 (6 bases). Germline V gene lookup returns CDR1 MNHEY and CDR2 SVGAGI. V dropped 5 bases and J dropped 9 bases, with 19 bases sitting between them. This CDR3 region has 14 residues. CDR3 in amino acids: CASSLTPRAGPQYF. The CDR3 DNA reads TGTGCCAGCAGTCTCACACCGCGGGCGGGACCCCAGTACTTC.

There are many counts of this clonotype. The J gene is TRBJ1-1, the V gene TRBV25-1, with D hard to call. Germline CDR1 reads MGHDK; CDR2 reads SYGVNS. CDR3 length: 13 residues. The V and J ends lost 6 bases and 1 base respectively, with 9 bases between them. CDR3 sequence reads: CASRPYKNTEAFF. The CDR3 nucleotides read TGTGCCAGCAGACCTTATAAGAACACTGAAGCTTTCTTT.

CDR3 amino acids: CASSPGGAAMNTEAFF. The CDR3 region has the DNA TGTGCCAGCAGCCCTGGGGGGGCCGCGATGAACACTGAAGCTTTCTTT. V usage is TRBV5-4 and J usage is TRBJ1-1, with D possibly TRBD1 on 6 matching bases. Between the trimmed V and J ends, which lost 4 bases and 0 bases, there was a span of 16 bases. The germline V gene encodes CDR1 SGHNT and CDR2 YYREEE (reference sequence). The CDR3 contains 16 residues.

This clonotype has a count of ten or more. The rearrangement uses TRBV27 and TRBJ2-5; 7 positions agree with TRBD1. Germline loops: CDR1 MNHEY, CDR2 SMNVEV (reference sequence). The CDR3 has 15 amino acids. Germline trimming cut 5 bases from V and 1 base from J; bases unmatched to any gene: 7. For the CDR3, the DNA is TGTGCCAGCAGTAAACGGGGACAGATCCAAGAGACCCAGTACTTC. Residues: CASSKRGQIQETQYF.

This clonotype was found many times. CDR3 sequence reads: CASSLRGTDSSGANVLTF. DNA for the CDR3: TGTGCCAGCAGCTTAAGGGGGACGGACTCCTCTGGGGCCAACGTCCTGACTTTC. The chain is built from TRBV7-2 and TRBJ2-6; tentatively, D is TRBD1 (6 bases). The CDR3 has 18 residues. CDR1 is SGHTA and CDR2 is FQGNSA in the germline V gene. Trimming removed 2 bases from V and 0 bases from J, with 14 bases in between. The entire variable domain, with the rest obtained from reference TRBV7-2 and TRBJ2-6, is as follows: GAGVSQSPSNKVTEKGKDVELRCDPISGHTALYWYRQSLGQGLEFLIYFQGNSAPDKSGLPSDRFSAERTGGSVSTLTIQRTQQEDSAVYLCASSLRGTDSSGANVLTFGAGSRLTVL.

About this clonotype itself: A read error may produce the germline difference seen at one junction end. The V gene is TRBV11-2, the J gene TRBJ2-2; maybe TRBD2 (6 bases). The CDR3 consists of 16 residues. Germline CDR1 is SGHAT and CDR2 is FQNNGV. The CDR3 here is CASSLVGGVRAGVLFF. CDR3 bases: TGTGCCAGCAGCTTAGTGGGCGGGGTCCGCGCCGGGGTGCTGTTTTTT.

This clonotype was observed at least ten times. V usage is TRBV4-1 and J usage is TRBJ1-2; D perhaps matches TRBD1 (6 bases). This CDR3 is built from 19 residues. The germline CDR1 and CDR2 sequences are MGHRA and YSYEKL. Between the trimmed V and J ends, which lost 3 bases and 1 base, there was a span of 24 bases. The CDR3 region has the DNA TGCGCCAGCAGCCACATGGACCTTGGGACCGGGGGGCTTAACTATGGCTACACCTTC. It specifies CASSHMDLGTGGLNYGYTF.

Ten or more counts support this clonotype. The V call is TRBV5-1, the J call TRBJ1-1, with D possibly matching TRBD1 (5 bases). The V gene's germline CDR1 is SGHRS and CDR2 YFSETQ. The CDR3 length is 14 residues. V dropped 2 bases and J dropped 1 base, with 9 bases sitting between them. CDR3 region: CASSFRQPNTEAFF. As DNA, the CDR3 is TGCGCCAGCAGCTTCAGACAGCCGAACACTGAAGCTTTCTTT.

This clonotype was counted only a few times. V is TRBV6-5 and J is TRBJ1-2; 7 bases match TRBD1. This CDR3 spans 15 amino acids. Germline V CDR1 and CDR2: MNHEY, SVGAGI. V was pared by 2 bases and J by 4 bases, with 7 bases of the junction left unmatched. The CDR3 sequence is CASSYDIRDSYGYTF. CDR3 bases: TGTGCCAGCAGTTACGATATCCGGGACAGCTATGGCTACACCTTC.

This clonotype was found many times. The CDR3 DNA is TGTGCCAGCAGTTTCCACGGGGATTCTGGGGCCAACGTCCTGACTTTC. It codes for CASSFHGDSGANVLTF. The chain links TRBV6-2 or TRBV6-3 to TRBJ2-6, with a tentative D call TRBD2 (5 bases). The CDR3 totals 16 residues. V was clipped by 4 bases and J by 1 base, with 11 bases between them. Germline assignment: CDR1 MNHEY and CDR2 SVGEGT.

This clonotype was counted ten times or more. V gene TRBV12-3 or TRBV12-4 combines with J gene TRBJ1-5; D is uncertain. V was trimmed by 1 base and J by 3 bases, leaving 4 bases between them. CDR3 size: 13 residues. CDR3 amino acids: CASSLGNNQPQHF. Here the CDR3 DNA reads TGTGCCAGCAGTTTAGGTAACAATCAGCCCCAGCATTTT.